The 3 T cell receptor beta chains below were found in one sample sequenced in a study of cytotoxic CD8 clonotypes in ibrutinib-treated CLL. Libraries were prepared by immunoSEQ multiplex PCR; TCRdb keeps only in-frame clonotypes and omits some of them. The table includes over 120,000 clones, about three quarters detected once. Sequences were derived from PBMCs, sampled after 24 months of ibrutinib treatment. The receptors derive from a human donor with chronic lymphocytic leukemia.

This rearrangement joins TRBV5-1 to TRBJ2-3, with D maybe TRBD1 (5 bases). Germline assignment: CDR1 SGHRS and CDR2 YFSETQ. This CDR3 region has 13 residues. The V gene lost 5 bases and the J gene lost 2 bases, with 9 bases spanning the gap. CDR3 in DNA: TGCGCCAGCAGGGGGCCAACCACAGATACGCAGTATTTT. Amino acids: CASRGPTTDTQYF.

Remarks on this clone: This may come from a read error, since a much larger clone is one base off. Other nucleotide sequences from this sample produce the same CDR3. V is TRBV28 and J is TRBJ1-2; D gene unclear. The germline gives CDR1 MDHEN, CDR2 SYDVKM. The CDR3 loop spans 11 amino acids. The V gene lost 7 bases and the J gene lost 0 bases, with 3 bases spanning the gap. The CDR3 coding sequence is TGTGCCAGCACCGCTAACTATGGCTACACCTTC. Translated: CASTANYGYTF.

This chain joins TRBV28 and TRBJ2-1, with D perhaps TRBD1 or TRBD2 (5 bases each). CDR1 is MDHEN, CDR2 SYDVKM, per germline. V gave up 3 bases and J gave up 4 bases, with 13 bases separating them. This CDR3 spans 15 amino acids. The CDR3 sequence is CASSFGGEGYNEQFF. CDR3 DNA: TGTGCCAGCAGTTTTGGGGGTGAGGGATACAATGAGCAGTTCTTC.